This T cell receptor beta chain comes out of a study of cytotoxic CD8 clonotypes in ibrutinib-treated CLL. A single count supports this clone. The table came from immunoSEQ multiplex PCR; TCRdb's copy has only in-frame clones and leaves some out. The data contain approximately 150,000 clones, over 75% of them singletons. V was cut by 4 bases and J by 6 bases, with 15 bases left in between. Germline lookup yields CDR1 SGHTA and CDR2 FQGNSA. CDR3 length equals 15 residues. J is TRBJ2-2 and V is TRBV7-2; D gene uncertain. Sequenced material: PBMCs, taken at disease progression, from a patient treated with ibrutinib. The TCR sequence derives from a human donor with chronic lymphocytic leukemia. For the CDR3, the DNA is TGTGCCAGCAGCTACTTTAACCCTTTGGCCGGGGAGCTGTTTTTT. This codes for CASSYFNPLAGELFF.